This T cell receptor beta chain was recovered during a study of shared clonotypes between healthy human individuals. General study results and limits: Only blood was sampled, and tissue TCR repertoires likely differ from blood ones.

The unsorted samples had around 86 million PBMCs used for genomic DNA. Of note for this clone: Its antigen is unidentified.

An even split of each subset's genomic DNA across several immunoSEQ plates was performed. Original handling: Junction-only immunoSEQ sequences carried no quality scores, so filtering differed. TCRdb's copy holds only in-frame clones and misses some; the assay was immunoSEQ multiplex PCR. V and J calls and clone size come straight from that table; D and trimming were deduced from the DNA. The sample lists approximately 500,000 clones, almost 80% seen once, with about 12% in the top ten. In germline, CDR1 is SGHNT, CDR2 YYREEE (reference sequence). The length of the CDR3 is 16 residues. V gave up 4 bases and J gave up 2 bases; unmatched junction bases: 10.

The rearrangement joins TRBV5-4 to TRBJ1-2; 8 positions agree with TRBD1. The sequenced sample consisted of PBMCs. This sequence originates from a woman aged 40 to 50 in good health. Some clones in this sample may be carry-over from other donors' samples. As DNA, the CDR3 is TGTGCCAGCAGCCTGGCAGGGGGCCAGAGGAACTATGGCTACACCTTC. It is translated as CASSLAGGQRNYGYTF.